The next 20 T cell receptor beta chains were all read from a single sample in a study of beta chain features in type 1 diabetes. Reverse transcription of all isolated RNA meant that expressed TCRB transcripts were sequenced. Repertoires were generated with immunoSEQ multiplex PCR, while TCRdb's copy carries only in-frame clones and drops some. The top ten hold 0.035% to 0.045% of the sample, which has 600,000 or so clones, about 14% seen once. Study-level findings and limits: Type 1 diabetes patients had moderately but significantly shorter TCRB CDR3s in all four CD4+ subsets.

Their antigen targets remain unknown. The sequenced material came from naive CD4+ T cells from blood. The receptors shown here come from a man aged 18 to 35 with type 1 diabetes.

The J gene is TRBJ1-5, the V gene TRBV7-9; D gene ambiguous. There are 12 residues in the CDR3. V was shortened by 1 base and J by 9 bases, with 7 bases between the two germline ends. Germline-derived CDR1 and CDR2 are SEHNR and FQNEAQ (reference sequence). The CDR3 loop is CASSLGSSPQHF. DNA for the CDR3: TGTGCCAGCAGCTTAGGTTCATCGCCCCAGCATTTT.

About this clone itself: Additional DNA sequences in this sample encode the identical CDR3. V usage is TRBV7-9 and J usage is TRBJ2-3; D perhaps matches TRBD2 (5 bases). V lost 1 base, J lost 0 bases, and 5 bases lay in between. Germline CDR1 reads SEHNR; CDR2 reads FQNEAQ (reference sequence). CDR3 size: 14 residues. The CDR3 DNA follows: TGTGCCAGCAGCTTAGGGACTAGCACAGATACGCAGTATTTT. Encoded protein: CASSLGTSTDTQYF.

Here the CDR3 reads CASSDRGPDTQYF. The CDR3 nucleotides are TGTGCCAGCAGCGACAGGGGGCCAGATACGCAGTATTTT. The chain links TRBV7-9 to TRBJ2-3; TRBD1 matches 10 bases. The germline V gene encodes CDR1 SEHNR and CDR2 FQNEAQ (reference sequence). The CDR3 is made up of 13 amino acids. The trim removed 5 bases at V and 4 bases at J, leaving 0 bases unmatched.

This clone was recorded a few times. The CDR3 region is CASSRGASLHWDTQYF. The CDR3 bases are TGTGCCAGCAGCCGAGGAGCTAGCCTCCACTGGGATACGCAGTATTTT. The chain recombines TRBV7-2 with TRBJ2-3; D is possibly TRBD2 (5 bases). CDR1 is SGHTA, CDR2 FQGNSA, per germline. The CDR3 is 16 residues long. Trimming shortened V by 5 bases and J by 6 bases, and 21 bases separated the two germline ends.

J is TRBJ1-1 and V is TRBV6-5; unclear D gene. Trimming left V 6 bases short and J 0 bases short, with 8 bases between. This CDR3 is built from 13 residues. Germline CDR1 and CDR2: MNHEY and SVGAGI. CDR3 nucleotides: TGTGCCAGCAGACACCAGGTGAACACTGAAGCTTTCTTT. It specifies CASRHQVNTEAFF.

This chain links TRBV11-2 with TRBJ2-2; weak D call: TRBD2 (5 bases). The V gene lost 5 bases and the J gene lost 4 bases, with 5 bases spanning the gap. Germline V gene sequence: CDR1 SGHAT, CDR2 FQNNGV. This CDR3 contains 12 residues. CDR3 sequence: CASSRGTGELFF. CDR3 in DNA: TGTGCCAGCAGCCGGGGCACCGGGGAGCTGTTTTTT.

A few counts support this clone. CDR3 in amino acids: CATSTGYNEQFF. CDR3 DNA sequence: TGTGCCACCTCCACAGGGTACAATGAGCAGTTCTTC. V is TRBV27 and J is TRBJ2-1, with D possibly TRBD1 on 6 matching bases. The length of the CDR3 is 12 residues. Germline-derived CDR1 and CDR2 are MNHEY and SMNVEV (reference sequence). V shed 10 bases and J shed 4 bases, with 11 bases lying between them.

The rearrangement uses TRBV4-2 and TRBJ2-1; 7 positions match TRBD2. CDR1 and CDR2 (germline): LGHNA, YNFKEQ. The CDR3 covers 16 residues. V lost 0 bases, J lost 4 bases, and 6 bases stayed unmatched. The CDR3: CASSQDPREGYNEQFF. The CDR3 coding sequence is TGTGCCAGCAGCCAAGATCCGAGGGAGGGGTACAATGAGCAGTTCTTC.

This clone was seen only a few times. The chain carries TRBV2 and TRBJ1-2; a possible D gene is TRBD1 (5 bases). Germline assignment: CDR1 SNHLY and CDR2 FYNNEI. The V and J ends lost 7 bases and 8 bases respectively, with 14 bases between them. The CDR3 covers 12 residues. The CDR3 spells CASNTGFSGYTF. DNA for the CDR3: TGTGCCAGCAACACAGGTTTCTCGGGCTACACCTTC.

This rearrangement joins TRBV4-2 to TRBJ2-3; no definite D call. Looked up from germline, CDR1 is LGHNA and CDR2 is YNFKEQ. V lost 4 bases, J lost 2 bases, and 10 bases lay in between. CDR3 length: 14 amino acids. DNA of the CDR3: TGTGCCAGCAGCCCCGCCGACACCACAGATACGCAGTATTTT. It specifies CASSPADTTDTQYF.

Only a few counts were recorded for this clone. The CDR3 spells CASSLTSGVPGELFF. In nucleotides, the CDR3 is TGTGCCAGCAGTTTAACTAGCGGGGTCCCCGGGGAGCTGTTTTTT. The rearrangement links TRBV2 to TRBJ2-2; 10 nucleotides align to TRBD2. V lost 5 bases and J lost 6; bases outside the gene matches: 6. Germline loops: CDR1 SNHLY, CDR2 FYNNEI. The length of the CDR3 is 15 residues.

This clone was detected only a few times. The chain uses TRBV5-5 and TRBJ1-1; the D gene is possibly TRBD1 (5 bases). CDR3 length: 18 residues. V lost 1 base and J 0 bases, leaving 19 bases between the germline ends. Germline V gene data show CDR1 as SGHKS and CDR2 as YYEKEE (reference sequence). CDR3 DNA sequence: TGTGCCAGCAGCTTGTTCTTCCCGGCAGGGACGATGAACACTGAAGCTTTCTTT. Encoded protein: CASSLFFPAGTMNTEAFF. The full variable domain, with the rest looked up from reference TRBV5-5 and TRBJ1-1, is DAGVTQSPTHLIKTRGQQVTLRCSPISGHKSVSWYQQVLGQGPQFIFQYYEKEERGRGNFPDRFSARQFPNYSSELNVNALLLGDSALYLCASSLFFPAGTMNTEAFFGQGTRLTVV.

In DNA, the CDR3 is TGTGCCAGCAGCGTAGGGGACAGGGAATTCTACGAGCAGTACTTC. Encoded protein: CASSVGDREFYEQYF. J is TRBJ2-7 and V is TRBV9; TRBD1 matches 9 bases. The germline gives CDR1 SGDLS, CDR2 YYNGEE. The CDR3 has 15 amino acids. Trimming cost V 0 bases and J 3 bases; bases outside gene matches: 4.

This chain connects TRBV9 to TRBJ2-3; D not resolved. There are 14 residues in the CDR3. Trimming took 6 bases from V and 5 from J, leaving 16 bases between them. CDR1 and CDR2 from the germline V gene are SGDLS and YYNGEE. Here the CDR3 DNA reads TGTGCCAGCACCCTCGGTCCCCGCGAAGATACGCAGTATTTT. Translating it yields CASTLGPREDTQYF.

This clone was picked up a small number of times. The CDR3 spells CASSPPSGQDYEQYF. Written as DNA, the CDR3 is TGTGCCAGCTCACCACCCTCGGGACAAGACTACGAGCAGTACTTC. The rearrangement links TRBV18 to TRBJ2-7; TRBD1 might be the D (6 bases). CDR3 length: 15 residues. The V end was cut by 0 bases, the J end by 3 bases, with 12 bases between. Per germline, CDR1 KGHSH and CDR2 LQKENI. Complete variable domain (other parts from reference TRBV18 and TRBJ2-7): NAGVMQNPRHLVRRRGQEARLRCSPMKGHSHVYWYRQLPEEGLKFMVYLQKENIIDESGMPKERFSAEFPKEGPSILRIQQVVRGDSAAYFCASSPPSGQDYEQYFGPGTRLTVT.

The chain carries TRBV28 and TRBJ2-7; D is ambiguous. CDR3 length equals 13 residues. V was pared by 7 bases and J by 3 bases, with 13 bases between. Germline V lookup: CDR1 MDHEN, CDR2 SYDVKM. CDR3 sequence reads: CASTRLGGYEQYF. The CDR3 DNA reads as TGTGCCAGCACCCGTCTGGGTGGCTACGAGCAGTACTTC.

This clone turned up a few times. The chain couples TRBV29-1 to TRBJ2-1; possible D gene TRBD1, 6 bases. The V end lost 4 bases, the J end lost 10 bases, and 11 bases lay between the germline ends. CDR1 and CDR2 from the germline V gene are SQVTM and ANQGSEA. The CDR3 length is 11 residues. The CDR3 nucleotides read TGCAGCGTTGCTACCGGGACAGAGCAGTTCTTC. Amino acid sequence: CSVATGTEQFF.

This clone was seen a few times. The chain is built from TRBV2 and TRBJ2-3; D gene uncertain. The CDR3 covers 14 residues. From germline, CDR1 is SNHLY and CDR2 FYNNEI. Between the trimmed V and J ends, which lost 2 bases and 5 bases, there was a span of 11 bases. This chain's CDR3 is CASSEITEGDTQYF. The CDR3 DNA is TGTGCCAGCAGTGAAATTACGGAAGGAGATACGCAGTATTTT.

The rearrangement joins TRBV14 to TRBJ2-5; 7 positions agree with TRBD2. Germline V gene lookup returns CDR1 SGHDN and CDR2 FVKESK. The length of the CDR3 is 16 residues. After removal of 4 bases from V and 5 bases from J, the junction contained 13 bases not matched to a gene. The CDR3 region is CASSLSGGSYAETQYF. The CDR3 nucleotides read TGTGCCAGCAGCCTAAGTGGCGGGAGCTACGCGGAGACCCAGTACTTC.

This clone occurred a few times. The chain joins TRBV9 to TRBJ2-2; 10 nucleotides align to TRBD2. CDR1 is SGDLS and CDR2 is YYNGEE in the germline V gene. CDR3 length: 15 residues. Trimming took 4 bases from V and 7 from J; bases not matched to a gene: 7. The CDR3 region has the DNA TGTGCCAGCAGCCCGAGCGGGGGGGCTGGCGGGGAGCTGTTTTTT. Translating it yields CASSPSGGAGGELFF.